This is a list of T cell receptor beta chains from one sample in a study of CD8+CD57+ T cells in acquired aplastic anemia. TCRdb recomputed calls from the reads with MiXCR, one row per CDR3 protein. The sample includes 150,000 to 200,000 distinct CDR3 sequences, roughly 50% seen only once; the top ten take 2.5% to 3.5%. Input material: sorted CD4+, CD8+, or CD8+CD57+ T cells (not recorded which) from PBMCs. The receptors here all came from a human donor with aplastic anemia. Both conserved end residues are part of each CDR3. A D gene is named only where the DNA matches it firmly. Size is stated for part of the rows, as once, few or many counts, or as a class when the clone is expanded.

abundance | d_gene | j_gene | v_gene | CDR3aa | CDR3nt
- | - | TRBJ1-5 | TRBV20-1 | CSARDAPQRNQPQHF | TGCAGTGCTAGAGATGCCCCCCAGCGCAATCAGCCCCAGCATTTT
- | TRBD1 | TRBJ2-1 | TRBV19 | CASSTDRGRYNEQFF | TGTGCCAGTAGTACAGACAGGGGGCGTTACAATGAGCAGTTCTTC
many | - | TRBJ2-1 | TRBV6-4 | CASRGDPPYNEQFF | TGTGCCAGCAGAGGGGATCCCCCCTACAATGAGCAGTTCTTC
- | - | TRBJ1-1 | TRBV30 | CAWSVDGAEAFF | TGTGCCTGGAGTGTAGATGGCGCTGAAGCTTTCTTT
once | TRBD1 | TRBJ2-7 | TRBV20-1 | CSARTGALEQYF | TGCAGTGCTAGGACAGGGGCACTCGAGCAGTACTTC
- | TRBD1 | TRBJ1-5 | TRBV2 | CATSDRQGARQPQHF | TGTGCCACCAGTGATCGACAGGGGGCGCGTCAGCCCCAGCATTTT
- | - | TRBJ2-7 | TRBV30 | CAWSVGAVEQYF | TGTGCCTGGAGTGTAGGTGCAGTCGAGCAGTACTTC
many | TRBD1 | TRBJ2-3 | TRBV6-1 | CASARTGSTDTQYF | TGTGCCAGCGCTCGGACAGGTTCCACAGATACGCAGTATTTT
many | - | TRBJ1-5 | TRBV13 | CASTLGGSGQPQHF | TGTGCCAGCACCCTCGGGGGCTCGGGGCAGCCCCAGCATTTT
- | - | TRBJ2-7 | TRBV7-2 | CASRSPLSYEQYF | TGTGCCAGTAGATCCCCGCTCTCCTACGAGCAGTACTTC
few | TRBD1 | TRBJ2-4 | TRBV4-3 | CASSQHRDRANIQYF | TGCGCCAGCAGCCAACACCGGGACAGGGCAAACATTCAGTACTTC
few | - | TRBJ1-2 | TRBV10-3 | CAITGDSNLANYGYTF | TGTGCCATCACCGGGGACTCGAACTTAGCTAACTATGGCTACACCTTC
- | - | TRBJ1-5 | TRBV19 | CASSTQQGDQPQHF | TGTGCCAGTAGTACGCAGCAGGGCGATCAGCCCCAGCATTTT
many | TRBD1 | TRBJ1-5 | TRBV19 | CASSTGTGRTLFNQPQHF | TGTGCCAGTAGTACCGGGACAGGGCGGACCCTCTTCAATCAGCCCCAGCATTTT
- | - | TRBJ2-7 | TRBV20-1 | CSASGTLGRSYEQYF | TGCAGTGCTAGTGGTACTTTGGGACGGAGCTACGAGCAGTACTTC
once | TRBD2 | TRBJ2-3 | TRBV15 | CATSREGGLATDTQYF | TGTGCCACCAGCAGAGAGGGGGGACTAGCCACAGATACGCAGTATTTT
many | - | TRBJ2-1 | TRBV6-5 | CASRRPSHSYNEQFF | TGTGCCAGCAGACGTCCGTCCCACTCCTACAATGAGCAGTTCTTC
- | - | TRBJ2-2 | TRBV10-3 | CAISPRRDSNTGELFF | TGTGCCATCAGTCCCCGACGAGACTCTAACACCGGGGAGCTGTTTTTT
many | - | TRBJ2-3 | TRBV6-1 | CASFIEGTQYF | TGTGCCAGCTTCATAGAGGGTACGCAGTATTTT
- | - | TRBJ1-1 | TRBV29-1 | CSVNRANTEAFF | TGCAGCGTCAACAGGGCTAACACTGAAGCTTTCTTT
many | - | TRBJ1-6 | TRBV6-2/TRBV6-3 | CASSYVRQDNSPLHF | TGTGCCAGCAGTTACGTCCGACAGGATAATTCACCCCTCCACTTT
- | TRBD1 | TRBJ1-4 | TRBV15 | CATSGPRTGGSEKLFF | TGTGCCACCAGCGGACCGAGGACAGGGGGGAGTGAAAAACTGTTTTTT
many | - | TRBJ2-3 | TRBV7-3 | CASSRLGGGTDTQYF | TGTGCCAGCAGCCGCCTCGGCGGGGGCACAGATACGCAGTATTTT
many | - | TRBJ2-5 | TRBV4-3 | CASSPRRRGGLGETQYF | TGCGCCAGCAGTCCTAGGAGGAGGGGTGGGCTGGGGGAGACCCAGTACTTC
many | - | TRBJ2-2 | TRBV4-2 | CASSQDLQGNTGELFF | TGTGCCAGCAGCCAAGATCTACAGGGGAACACCGGGGAGCTGTTTTTT
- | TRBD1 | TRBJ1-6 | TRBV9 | CASSQTGLNSPLHF | TGTGCCAGCAGCCAGACAGGGCTGAATTCACCCCTCCACTTT
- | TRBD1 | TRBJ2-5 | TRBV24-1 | CATSLSGQAQETQYF | TGTGCCACCAGCTTGTCGGGACAGGCACAAGAGACCCAGTACTTC
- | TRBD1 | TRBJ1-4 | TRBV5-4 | CASSPRTGGGEKLSF | TGTGCCAGCAGCCCCCGGACAGGGGGCGGTGAAAAACTGTCTTTT
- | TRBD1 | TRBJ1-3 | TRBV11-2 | CASSYGTGAGGNTIYF | TGTGCCAGCAGCTACGGGACAGGGGCGGGAGGAAACACCATATATTTT
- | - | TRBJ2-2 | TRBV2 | CASSDQGGELFF | TGTGCCAGCAGTGACCAGGGCGGGGAGCTGTTTTTT
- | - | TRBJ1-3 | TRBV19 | CASTSGGAGNTIYF | TGTGCCAGTACCTCGGGCGGGGCTGGGAACACCATATATTTT
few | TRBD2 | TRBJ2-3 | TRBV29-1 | CSVERGGPTDTQYF | TGCAGCGTTGAGCGGGGGGGCCCCACAGATACGCAGTATTTT
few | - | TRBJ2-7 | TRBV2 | CATSPAGSSYEQYF | TGTGCCACCAGTCCGGCGGGTTCAAGCTACGAGCAGTACTTC
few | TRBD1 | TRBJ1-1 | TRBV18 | CASSPVGQGAGGNTEAFF | TGTGCCAGCTCACCCGTGGGACAGGGGGCCGGGGGAAACACTGAAGCTTTCTTT
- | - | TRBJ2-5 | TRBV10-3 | CASSQGGSNQPQYF | TGTGCCAGCAGTCAAGGCGGAAGCAATCAGCCCCAGTACTTC
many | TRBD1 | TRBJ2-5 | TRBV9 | CASSVDPTGVKTQYF | TGTGCCAGCAGCGTAGATCCCACAGGGGTGAAGACCCAGTACTTC
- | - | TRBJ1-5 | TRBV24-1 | CATSPDMSQPQHF | TGTGCCACCAGTCCGGACATGAGTCAGCCCCAGCATTTT
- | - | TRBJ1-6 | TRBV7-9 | CASSSLQVSNSPLHF | TGTGCCAGCAGCTCACTACAGGTGTCAAATTCACCCCTCCACTTT
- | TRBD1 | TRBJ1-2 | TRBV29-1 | CSVGGQIGGGNGYTF | TGCAGCGTTGGAGGACAGATAGGAGGGGGCAATGGCTACACCTTC
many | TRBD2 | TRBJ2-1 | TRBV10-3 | CAIKTSVGDNEQFF | TGTGCCATCAAGACTAGCGTGGGGGACAATGAGCAGTTCTTC
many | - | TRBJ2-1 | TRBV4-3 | CASSQPDRSADEQFF | TGCGCCAGCAGCCAACCCGACAGGTCCGCGGATGAGCAGTTCTTC
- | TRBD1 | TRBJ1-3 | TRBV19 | CASSRQGEPGNTIYF | TGTGCCAGCAGCAGACAGGGAGAGCCTGGAAACACCATATATTTT
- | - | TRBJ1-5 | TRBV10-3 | CAISNAGSNQPQHF | TGTGCCATCAGTAACGCAGGGAGCAATCAGCCCCAGCATTTT
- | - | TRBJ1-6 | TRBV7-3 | CASSLKEGSPLHF | TGTGCCAGCAGCTTAAAGGAGGGATCACCCCTCCACTTT
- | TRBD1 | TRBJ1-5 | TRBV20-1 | CSARTGLSQPQHF | TGCAGTGCCCGGACAGGGTTAAGTCAGCCCCAGCATTTT
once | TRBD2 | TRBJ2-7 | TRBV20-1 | CSARDRSGGTAGSYEQYF | TGCAGTGCTAGAGATCGTAGCGGGGGAACCGCCGGATCCTACGAGCAGTACTTC
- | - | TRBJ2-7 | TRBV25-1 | CASSENDGFTYEQYF | TGTGCCAGCAGTGAAAACGACGGATTTACCTACGAGCAGTACTTC
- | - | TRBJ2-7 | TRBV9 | CASSVSLSSYEQYF | TGTGCCAGCAGCGTGAGTCTGAGCTCCTACGAGCAGTACTTC
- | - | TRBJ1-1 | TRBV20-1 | CSARDFKGKGSTEAFF | TGCAGTGCTAGAGATTTTAAAGGGAAAGGGAGCACTGAAGCTTTCTTT
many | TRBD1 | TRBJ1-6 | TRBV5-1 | CASSGGQVNSPLHF | TGCGCCAGCAGCGGTGGACAGGTAAACTCACCCCTCCACTTT
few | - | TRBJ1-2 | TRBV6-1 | CASCEANYGYTF | TGTGCCAGCTGCGAAGCTAACTATGGCTACACCTTC
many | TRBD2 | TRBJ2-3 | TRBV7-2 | CASSMGLADTDTQYF | TGTGCCAGCAGCATGGGACTAGCGGATACAGATACGCAGTATTTT
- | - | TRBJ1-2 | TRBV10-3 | CAISEISDTGGYTF | TGCGCCATCAGTGAGATATCCGACACCGGGGGCTACACCTTC
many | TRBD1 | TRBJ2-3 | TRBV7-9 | CASSPTGRTDTQYF | TGTGCCAGCAGCCCGACAGGGCGCACAGATACGCAGTATTTT
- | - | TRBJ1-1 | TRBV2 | CASSGEVNTEAFF | TGTGCCAGCAGTGGGGAAGTTAACACTGAAGCTTTCTTT
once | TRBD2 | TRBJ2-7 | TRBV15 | CATSRGLASYEQYF | TGTGCCACCAGCAGGGGACTAGCCTCCTACGAGCAGTACTTC
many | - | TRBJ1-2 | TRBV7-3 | CASSALGADGYTF | TGTGCCAGCAGCGCCCTGGGGGCGGATGGCTACACCTTC
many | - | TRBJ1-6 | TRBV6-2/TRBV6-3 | CASSYAASPLHF | TGTGCCAGCAGTTATGCAGCGTCACCCCTCCACTTT
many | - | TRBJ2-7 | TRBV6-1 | CASSQGLDTRGEQYF | TGTGCCAGCAGCCAAGGGCTTGACACCCGGGGCGAGCAGTACTTC
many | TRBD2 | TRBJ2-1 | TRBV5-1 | CASSLGSGRDGEQFF | TGCGCCAGCAGCTTGGGTAGCGGGAGGGACGGTGAGCAGTTCTTC